This TCR beta chain was obtained from a study of radiation and T cells in renal cell carcinoma. The CDR3 sequence is 15 residues long. Trimming left V 6 bases short and J 3 bases short, with 16 bases between. Germline V gene lookup returns CDR1 SGHKS and CDR2 YYEKEE (reference sequence). The method was immunoSEQ multiplex PCR; TCRdb's version includes in-frame clones alone and lacks a portion of them. The data hold roughly 100,000 clones, with approximately 86% observed a single time. This clone has a single count. Time point reported: baseline pretreatment blood. Described treatment: 15 Gy SBRT to primary tumor, nephrectomy 4 weeks later.

The sample in question was blood, obtained from a patient whose treatment included radiotherapy and nephrectomy. This receptor was obtained from a man between 50 and 59 years old with renal cell carcinoma. The V and J genes are TRBV5-5 and TRBJ1-5; D not certain. The CDR3 DNA is TGTGCCAGCACCTGGGATCCCGGGTCCAATCAGCCCCAGCATTTT. Translating gives CASTWDPGSNQPQHF. Looking up the rest from reference TRBV5-5 and TRBJ1-5 gives the full variable domain: DAGVTQSPTHLIKTRGQQVTLRCSPISGHKSVSWYQQVLGQGPQFIFQYYEKEERGRGNFPDRFSARQFPNYSSELNVNALLLGDSALYLCASTWDPGSNQPQHFGDGTRLSIL.